The clone carrying this T cell receptor beta chain was detected only once. The antigen is unknown. The data belong to a study of PD-1 blockade in mismatch repair-deficient tumors. Study-wide findings and caveats: Tumor-resident clones, often undetectable pretreatment in blood, expanded then contracted after pembrolizumab.

Clones were sequenced by immunoSEQ multiplex PCR, and TCRdb holds only the in-frame ones, with some missing. The sample includes about 51,000 clones, 65% to 85% of them seen just once. PCR or immunohistochemistry showed mismatch repair deficiency in every enrolled patient. TCR sequencing covered three patients who responded to pembrolizumab. The receptor's source is an adult with mismatch repair-deficient cancer. Sample: peripheral blood, taken roughly 21 weeks after starting pembrolizumab.

CDR3 sequence reads: CASSQDSEGTQYF. CDR3 in DNA: TGCGCCAGCAGCCAAGATTCAGAGGGGACCCAGTACTTC. The chain uses TRBV4-3 and TRBJ2-5; a possible D gene is TRBD2 (5 bases). Germline V gives CDR1 LGHNA, CDR2 YSLEER. The ends were cut back, 0 bases at V and 7 bases at J, with 9 bases in the middle. CDR3 length equals 13 residues.